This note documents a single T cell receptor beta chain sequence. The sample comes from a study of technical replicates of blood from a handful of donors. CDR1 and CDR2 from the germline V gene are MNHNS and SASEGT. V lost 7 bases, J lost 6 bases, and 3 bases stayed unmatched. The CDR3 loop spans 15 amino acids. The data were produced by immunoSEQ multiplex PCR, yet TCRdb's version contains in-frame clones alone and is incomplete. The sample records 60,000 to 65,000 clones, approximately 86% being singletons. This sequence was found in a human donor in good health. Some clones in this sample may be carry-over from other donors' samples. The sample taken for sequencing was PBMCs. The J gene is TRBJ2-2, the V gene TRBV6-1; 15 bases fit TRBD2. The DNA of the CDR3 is TGTGCCAGCACCCGGACTAGCGGGGGGGCCGGGGAGCTGTTTTTT. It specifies CASTRTSGGAGELFF.